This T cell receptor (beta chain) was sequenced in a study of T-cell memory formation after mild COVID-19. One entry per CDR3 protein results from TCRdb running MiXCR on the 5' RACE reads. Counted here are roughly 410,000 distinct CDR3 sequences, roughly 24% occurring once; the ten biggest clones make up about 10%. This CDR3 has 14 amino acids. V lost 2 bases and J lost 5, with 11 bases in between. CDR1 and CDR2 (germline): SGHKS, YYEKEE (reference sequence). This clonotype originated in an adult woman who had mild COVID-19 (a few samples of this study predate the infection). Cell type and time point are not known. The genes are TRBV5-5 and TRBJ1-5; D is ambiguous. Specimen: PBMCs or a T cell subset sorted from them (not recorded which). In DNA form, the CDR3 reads TGTGCCAGCAGCTTCGGCCTTGGGTATCAGCCCCAGCATTTT. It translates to CASSFGLGYQPQHF.